The 2 T cell receptor beta chains given below trace back to one sample, sequenced in a study of T cell responses to AZD1222 COVID-19 vaccine. The table came from immunoSEQ multiplex PCR; TCRdb's copy has only in-frame clones and leaves some out. The sample includes under 200,000 clones, over 85% of them seen just once. Sequencing used peripheral blood, obtained 28 days after the second dose of the MenACWY control vaccine. The receptors were gathered from an adult who received the MenACWY meningococcal vaccine as a control.

The V and J genes are TRBV15 and TRBJ1-5; TRBD1 agrees at 9 bases. The J segment lost 6 bases and the V segment lost 0 bases, leaving 12 bases of the junction unmatched. Germline V CDR1 and CDR2: LNHNV, YYDKDF (reference sequence). CDR3 length equals 18 residues. The CDR3 region has the DNA TGTGCCACCAGCAGAGATAAACTCCGGGACAGGGTGGGTCAGCCCCAGCATTTT. As protein: CATSRDKLRDRVGQPQHF.

The rearrangement joins TRBV19 to TRBJ1-2, with 9 bases aligning to TRBD1. Trimming took 5 bases from V and 0 from J; bases not matched to a gene: 7. This CDR3 spans 16 amino acids. The V gene's germline CDR1 is LNHDA and CDR2 SQIVND (reference sequence). The CDR3 region is CASSLVRDRANYGYTF. The DNA of the CDR3 is TGTGCCAGTAGTCTCGTCCGGGACAGGGCTAACTATGGCTACACCTTC.